This is a list of T cell receptor beta chains from one sample in a study of T-cell memory formation after mild COVID-19. TCRdb used MiXCR to reprocess the 5' RACE reads, holding one entry per CDR3 protein. The repertoire has approximately 440,000 distinct CDR3 sequences, around 20% of them found once; the top ten carry 8.4%. Sequenced material: PBMCs or a T cell subset sorted from them (not recorded which). These receptors all stem from an adult woman who had mild COVID-19 (a few samples of this study predate the infection). Cell type and time point are not known. CDR3s include the opening cysteine and the closing phenylalanine or tryptophan. The order of the fields is D gene, V gene, J gene, clone size, CDR3 DNA, CDR3 protein. The D gene is left open where the match is weak. Size is stated for part of the rows, as once, few or many counts, or as a class when the clone is expanded.

d_call: -
v_call: TRBV12-3/TRBV12-4
j_call: TRBJ1-3
clone_size: -
cdr3_nt: TGTGCCAGCAGATCGGGGGGGCTCGGAAACACCATATATTTT
cdr3_aa: CASRSGGLGNTIYF

d_call: TRBD2
v_call: TRBV28
j_call: TRBJ2-2
clone_size: many
cdr3_nt: TGTGCCAGCAGAGTAGCGGGATCGAACACCGGGGAGCTGTTTTTT
cdr3_aa: CASRVAGSNTGELFF

d_call: -
v_call: TRBV30
j_call: TRBJ2-7
clone_size: -
cdr3_nt: TGTGCCTGGAGTGGGCTAGCGAGTAGCGAGCAGTACTTC
cdr3_aa: CAWSGLASSEQYF

d_call: TRBD2
v_call: TRBV4-1
j_call: TRBJ2-2
clone_size: many
cdr3_nt: TGCGCCAGCAGCTACGGGGGGGCAATCGGGGAGCTGTTTTTT
cdr3_aa: CASSYGGAIGELFF

d_call: TRBD1
v_call: TRBV29-1
j_call: TRBJ1-2
clone_size: few
cdr3_nt: TGCAGCGTTGAGGGCGAGGGACAGGGGGGTTATGGCTACACCTTC
cdr3_aa: CSVEGEGQGGYGYTF

d_call: -
v_call: TRBV6-5
j_call: TRBJ2-5
clone_size: -
cdr3_nt: TGTGCCAGCAGTTACAGTAGCTACCAGACCCAGTACTTC
cdr3_aa: CASSYSSYQTQYF

d_call: TRBD2
v_call: TRBV27
j_call: TRBJ2-1
clone_size: few
cdr3_nt: TGTGCCAGCAGTTTATCGAGCGGGAGGCCCACCAATGAGCAGTTCTTC
cdr3_aa: CASSLSSGRPTNEQFF

d_call: TRBD2
v_call: TRBV7-9
j_call: TRBJ2-3
clone_size: few
cdr3_nt: TGTGCCAGCAGCTTACAGTGGTTGCAGGGAGGGGTTTTCACAGATACGCAGTATTTT
cdr3_aa: CASSLQWLQGGVFTDTQYF

d_call: TRBD1
v_call: TRBV9
j_call: TRBJ1-1
clone_size: -
cdr3_nt: TGTGCCAGCAGCACTACAGGGGTAAACACTGAAGCTTTCTTT
cdr3_aa: CASSTTGVNTEAFF

d_call: -
v_call: TRBV7-9
j_call: TRBJ2-3
clone_size: few
cdr3_nt: TGTGCCAGCAGCTTAGCGTCATCCTTCACAGATACGCAGTATTTT
cdr3_aa: CASSLASSFTDTQYF

d_call: TRBD2
v_call: TRBV20-1
j_call: TRBJ2-7
clone_size: few
cdr3_nt: TGCAGTGCTAGAGATCGGAGCGGGGGGGCCTACGAGCAGTACTTC
cdr3_aa: CSARDRSGGAYEQYF

d_call: -
v_call: TRBV29-1
j_call: TRBJ2-7
clone_size: -
cdr3_nt: TGCAGCGTTGAGCTACCTGCCTACGAGCAGTACTTC
cdr3_aa: CSVELPAYEQYF

d_call: TRBD2
v_call: TRBV9
j_call: TRBJ2-1
clone_size: -
cdr3_nt: TGTGCCAGCAGCCCTAGCGGGGGGGCCTTCAATGAGCAGTTCTTC
cdr3_aa: CASSPSGGAFNEQFF

d_call: -
v_call: TRBV7-6
j_call: TRBJ2-1
clone_size: few
cdr3_nt: TGTGCCAGCAGCCCACGGGGGGCGGGGGAGCAGTTCTTC
cdr3_aa: CASSPRGAGEQFF

d_call: -
v_call: TRBV2
j_call: TRBJ2-7
clone_size: few
cdr3_nt: TGTGCCAGCAAAGGAGGGGGCTACGAGCAGTACTTC
cdr3_aa: CASKGGGYEQYF

d_call: -
v_call: TRBV11-1
j_call: TRBJ2-1
clone_size: few
cdr3_nt: TGTGCCAGCAGCTTAAAGAGGACCTACAATGAGCAGTTCTTC
cdr3_aa: CASSLKRTYNEQFF

d_call: -
v_call: TRBV9
j_call: TRBJ2-1
clone_size: few
cdr3_nt: TGTGCCAGCAGCGAGCAGACTGGGTGGAATGAGCAGTTCTTC
cdr3_aa: CASSEQTGWNEQFF

d_call: -
v_call: TRBV10-3
j_call: TRBJ2-5
clone_size: -
cdr3_nt: TGTGCCATCAGTGAGTCTGCCAGGGACGAGGAGACCCAGTACTTC
cdr3_aa: CAISESARDEETQYF

d_call: -
v_call: TRBV5-1
j_call: TRBJ2-5
clone_size: -
cdr3_nt: TGCGCCAGCAGCTTTTCAGACAGGTCCCAAGAGACCCAGTACTTC
cdr3_aa: CASSFSDRSQETQYF

d_call: TRBD1
v_call: TRBV7-2
j_call: TRBJ1-1
clone_size: few
cdr3_nt: TGTGCCAGCAGCTTAGTATGGACAGGGGGGTCGAACACTGAAGCTTTCTTT
cdr3_aa: CASSLVWTGGSNTEAFF

d_call: TRBD2
v_call: TRBV10-3
j_call: TRBJ2-1
clone_size: many
cdr3_nt: TGTGCCATCAGTGAACCTCGACTAGCGGGGGGGAATGAGCAGTTCTTC
cdr3_aa: CAISEPRLAGGNEQFF

d_call: TRBD2
v_call: TRBV7-2
j_call: TRBJ2-4
clone_size: -
cdr3_nt: TGTGCCAGCAGCCAGGTAGCGGGAGGAGTTTACATTCAGTACTTC
cdr3_aa: CASSQVAGGVYIQYF

d_call: TRBD1
v_call: TRBV5-1
j_call: TRBJ1-6
clone_size: -
cdr3_nt: TGCGCCAGCAGCTTAACAGGGGGCGCGAATTCACCCCTCCACTTT
cdr3_aa: CASSLTGGANSPLHF

d_call: TRBD2
v_call: TRBV5-1
j_call: TRBJ2-1
clone_size: many
cdr3_nt: TGCGCCAGCAGCGTCCCGACCGGGACTAGCGGGTCCTCCTCCTACAATGAGCAGTTCTTC
cdr3_aa: CASSVPTGTSGSSSYNEQFF